Following are 18 T cell receptor beta chains from one sample sequenced in a study of CD8+ T cells in alopecia areata. After isolation, RNA underwent reverse transcription to generate cDNA as the sequencing template. The repertoire was sequenced with immunoSEQ multiplex PCR; TCRdb's copy has only in-frame clones and lacks some. Of 200,000 to 250,000 clones in the sample, over 60% were seen once. Treatment of the sample: oral pan-JAK inhibitor, 5-10 mg twice daily. Sample: CD4+ T cells sorted from blood, taken between weeks 44 and 45, from a patient treated with tofacitinib. Receptors were obtained from a human donor with alopecia areata.

This clone was detected a few times. This sequence joins TRBV5-1 and TRBJ2-1; 8 positions match TRBD1. Germline-derived CDR1 and CDR2 are SGHRS and YFSETQ. The CDR3 runs to 17 residues. V was clipped by 2 bases and J by 0 bases; unmatched bases: 7. The CDR3 sequence: CASSFTGTGSSYNEQFF. The CDR3 region has the DNA TGCGCCAGCAGCTTTACCGGGACAGGTAGCTCCTACAATGAGCAGTTCTTC.

The chain has TRBV6-1 and TRBJ1-1; TRBD1 might be the D (5 bases). Germline assignment: CDR1 MNHNS and CDR2 SASEGT. Trimming cost V 4 bases and J 1 base, with 7 bases left between them. This CDR3 is 13 amino acids long. CDR3 region: CASSGQKNTEAFF. Written as DNA, the CDR3 is TGTGCCAGCAGTGGACAGAAGAACACTGAAGCTTTCTTT.

The V call is TRBV7-2, the J call TRBJ2-3; 12 nucleotides match TRBD2. The CDR3 length is 17 residues. Germline loops: CDR1 SGHTA, CDR2 FQGNSA. Trimming cost V 5 bases and J 7 bases; bases outside gene matches: 13. CDR3 residues: CASSIHTTSGGLNTQYF. The CDR3, as DNA: TGTGCCAGCAGCATCCACACGACTAGCGGGGGACTAAATACGCAGTATTTT.

The chain recombines TRBV7-2 with TRBJ1-2, with 11 nucleotides matching TRBD1. The CDR3 consists of 15 residues. The V and J ends lost 5 bases and 8 bases, in that order; junction bases with no gene match: 10. Germline V gene data show CDR1 as SGHTA and CDR2 as FQGNSA. CDR3 sequence (DNA): TGTGCCAGCAGCGACCAGGACAGGGGGCAACGAGGCTACACCTTC. Translation: CASSDQDRGQRGYTF.

This clone has more than one count but fewer than ten. The chain uses TRBV7-2 and TRBJ1-2, with 9 bases that match TRBD1. Germline V gives CDR1 SGHTA, CDR2 FQGNSA. V was clipped by 5 bases and J by 7 bases; unmatched bases: 11. The CDR3 loop spans 15 amino acids. As DNA, the CDR3 is TGTGCCAGCAGCCCTAGGGGGGGACAGGGTGGTGGCTACACCTTC. Encoded protein: CASSPRGGQGGGYTF.

This clone was counted a few times. The chain recombines TRBV29-1 with TRBJ2-1; weak D call: TRBD1 (6 bases). Trimming left V 4 bases short and J 9 bases short, with 16 bases between. There are 13 residues in the CDR3. In germline, CDR1 is SQVTM, CDR2 ANQGSEA. The CDR3 DNA sequence: TGCAGCGTTGTGGTGATTGAAGGGGGTGAGCAGTTCTTC. As protein: CSVVVIEGGEQFF.

The genes are TRBV18 and TRBJ1-2, with 9 bases that match TRBD1. The CDR3 covers 15 residues. Trimming removed 3 bases from V and 3 bases from J; junction bases left unmatched: 5. CDR1 KGHSH and CDR2 LQKENI come from the germline V gene. The CDR3 sequence: CASSPGQGFDYGYTF. The CDR3 DNA follows: TGTGCCAGCTCACCGGGACAGGGATTCGACTATGGCTACACCTTC.

The chain is built from TRBV29-1 and TRBJ2-7; 7 nucleotides match TRBD2. Looked up from germline, CDR1 is SQVTM and CDR2 is ANQGSEA. The CDR3 sequence is 17 residues long. J was trimmed by 2 bases and V by 5 bases; bases with no gene match: 18. The CDR3 loop reads CSVRGRDRGERPYEQYF. The CDR3 bases are TGCAGCGTTCGCGGAAGGGATCGGGGGGAAAGGCCCTACGAGCAGTACTTC.

The rearrangement joins TRBV15 to TRBJ2-7; D remains ambiguous. The length of the CDR3 is 13 residues. Trimming shortened V by 3 bases and J by 7 bases, and 13 bases separated the two germline ends. Germline CDR1 reads LNHNV; CDR2 reads YYDKDF (reference sequence). This chain's CDR3 is CATSSQDKGEQYF. CDR3 nucleotides: TGTGCCACCAGCAGCCAAGATAAGGGTGAGCAGTACTTC.

The V gene is TRBV30, the J gene TRBJ1-1; D unclear. V shed 3 bases and J shed 5 bases, with 16 bases lying between them. The CDR3 spans 14 residues. Germline CDR1 is GTSNPN and CDR2 is SVGIG (reference sequence). DNA for the CDR3: TGTGCCTGGAGCGCATCGGGTAAACTTACTGAAGCTTTCTTT. Translated: CAWSASGKLTEAFF.

This clone has more than one count but fewer than ten. The chain carries TRBV30 and TRBJ2-3; D remains unclear. The length of the CDR3 is 12 residues. The germline V gene has CDR1 GTSNPN and CDR2 SVGIG (reference sequence). The germline V and J ends were trimmed by 0 bases and 4 bases, with 5 bases remaining between them. The CDR3 DNA is TGTGCCTGGAGTGTTCGGGCAGATACGCAGTATTTT. It is translated as CAWSVRADTQYF.

The CDR3 here is CASSPAIYGYTF. The CDR3 DNA follows: TGTGCCAGCAGCCCTGCGATCTATGGCTACACCTTC. This chain links TRBV7-2 with TRBJ1-2; unclear D gene. The CDR3 extends over 12 amino acids. V lost 5 bases and J lost 4, with 8 bases in between. The germline V gene has CDR1 SGHTA and CDR2 FQGNSA.

This chain uses TRBV7-2 with TRBJ2-1; no firm D call. Per germline, CDR1 SGHTA and CDR2 FQGNSA. The CDR3 loop spans 12 amino acids. With 4 bases removed from V and 7 bases from J, the gap between germline ends came to 8 bases. The CDR3 DNA sequence: TGTGCCAGCAGCTCAAGCCGGAATGAGCAGTTCTTC. Translation: CASSSSRNEQFF.

The rearrangement joins TRBV30 to TRBJ1-1; 8 positions agree with TRBD1. J lost 6 bases, V lost 0 bases, and 9 bases had no gene match. CDR1 is GTSNPN, CDR2 SVGIG, per germline (reference sequence). The CDR3 has 15 residues. The CDR3 loop reads CAWSVVGTGGAEAFF. The CDR3 nucleotides read TGTGCCTGGAGTGTTGTCGGGACAGGTGGGGCTGAAGCTTTCTTT.

The rearrangement joins TRBV6-5 to TRBJ1-1; D remains unclear. The germline V gene has CDR1 MNHEY and CDR2 SVGAGI. The CDR3 totals 13 residues. Trimming left V 6 bases short and J 7 bases short, with 15 bases between. CDR3 sequence: CASREPGVHEAFF. CDR3 DNA: TGTGCCAGCAGAGAACCCGGGGTCCATGAAGCTTTCTTT.

This chain uses TRBV2 with TRBJ2-3; unclear D gene. This CDR3 contains 14 residues. Germline CDR1 reads SNHLY; CDR2 reads FYNNEI. Trimming removed 2 bases from V and 2 bases from J, with 8 bases in between. In DNA form, the CDR3 reads TGTGCCAGCAGTGAAATCCAGACCACAGATACGCAGTATTTT. It is translated as CASSEIQTTDTQYF.

The CDR3 loop reads CASSWGVKDTQYF. CDR3 coding DNA: TGTGCCAGCAGTTGGGGGGTGAAAGATACGCAGTATTTT. This chain joins TRBV6-5 and TRBJ2-3; possibly TRBD2 for D (6 bases). CDR1 and CDR2 from the germline V gene are MNHEY and SVGAGI. CDR3 length: 13 residues. Trimming removed 4 bases from V and 5 bases from J, with 10 bases in between.

The chain employs TRBV11-3 and TRBJ2-2; 11 bases map to TRBD2. V lost 5 bases to trimming and J lost 6 bases; unmatched junction nucleotides: 5. Per germline, CDR1 SGHNT and CDR2 YENEEA. The CDR3 consists of 15 residues. In DNA, the CDR3 is TGTGCCAGCAGCCTAGCGGGGGGCCGGGCCGGGGAGCTGTTTTTT. Encoded protein: CASSLAGGRAGELFF.